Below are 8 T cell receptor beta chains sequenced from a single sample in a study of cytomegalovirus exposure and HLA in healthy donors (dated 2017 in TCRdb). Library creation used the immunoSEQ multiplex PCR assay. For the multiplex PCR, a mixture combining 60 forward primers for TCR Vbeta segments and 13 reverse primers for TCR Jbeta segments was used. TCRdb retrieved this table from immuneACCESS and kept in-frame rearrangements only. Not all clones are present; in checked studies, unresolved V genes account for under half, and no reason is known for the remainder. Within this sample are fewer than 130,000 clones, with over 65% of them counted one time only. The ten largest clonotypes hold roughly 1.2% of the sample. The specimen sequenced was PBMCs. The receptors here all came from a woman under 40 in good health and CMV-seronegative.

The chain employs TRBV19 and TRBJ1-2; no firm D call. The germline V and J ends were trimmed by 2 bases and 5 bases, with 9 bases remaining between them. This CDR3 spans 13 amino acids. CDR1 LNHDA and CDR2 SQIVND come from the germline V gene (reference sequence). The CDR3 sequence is CASSISGSYGYTF. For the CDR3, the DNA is TGTGCCAGTAGTATATCCGGGAGTTATGGCTACACCTTC.

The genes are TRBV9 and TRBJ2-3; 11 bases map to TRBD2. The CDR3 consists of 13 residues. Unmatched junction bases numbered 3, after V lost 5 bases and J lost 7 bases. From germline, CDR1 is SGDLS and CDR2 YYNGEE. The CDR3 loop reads CASRGTSGNTQYF. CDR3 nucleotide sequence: TGTGCCAGCAGGGGGACTAGCGGCAATACGCAGTATTTT.

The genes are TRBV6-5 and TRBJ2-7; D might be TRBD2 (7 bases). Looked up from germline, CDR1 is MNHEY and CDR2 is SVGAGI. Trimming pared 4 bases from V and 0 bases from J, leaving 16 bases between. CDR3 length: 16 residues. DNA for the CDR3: TGTGCCAGCAGTTTTAAAGCGGGGACACTCTCCTACGAGCAGTACTTC. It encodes CASSFKAGTLSYEQYF.

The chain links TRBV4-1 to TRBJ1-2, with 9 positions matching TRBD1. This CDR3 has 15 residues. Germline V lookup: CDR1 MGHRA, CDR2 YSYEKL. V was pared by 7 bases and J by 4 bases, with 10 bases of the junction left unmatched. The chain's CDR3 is CASNPNTGGTYGYTF. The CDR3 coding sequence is TGCGCCAGCAACCCCAATACAGGGGGCACCTATGGCTACACCTTC.

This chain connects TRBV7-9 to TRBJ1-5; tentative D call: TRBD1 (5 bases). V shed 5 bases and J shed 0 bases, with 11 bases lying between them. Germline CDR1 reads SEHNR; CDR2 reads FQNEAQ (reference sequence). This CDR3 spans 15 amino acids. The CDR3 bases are TGTGCCAGCAGCACCGACAGATATAGCAATCAGCCCCAGCATTTT. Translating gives CASSTDRYSNQPQHF.

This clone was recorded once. CDR3 bases: TGTGCCAGCAGTGAAGTGGGACAGATCTCCACAGATACGCAGTATTTT. It is translated as CASSEVGQISTDTQYF. The chain has TRBV2 and TRBJ2-3; 7 nucleotides align to TRBD1. J lost 2 bases, V lost 1 base, and 6 bases had no gene match. The CDR3 has 16 residues. The germline V gene encodes CDR1 SNHLY and CDR2 FYNNEI.

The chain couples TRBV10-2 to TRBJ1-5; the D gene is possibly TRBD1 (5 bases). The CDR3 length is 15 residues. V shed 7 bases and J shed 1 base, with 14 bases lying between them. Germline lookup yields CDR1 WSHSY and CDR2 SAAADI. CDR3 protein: CASKPGGTSNQPQHF. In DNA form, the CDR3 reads TGCGCCAGCAAACCCGGAGGGACGAGCAATCAGCCCCAGCATTTT.

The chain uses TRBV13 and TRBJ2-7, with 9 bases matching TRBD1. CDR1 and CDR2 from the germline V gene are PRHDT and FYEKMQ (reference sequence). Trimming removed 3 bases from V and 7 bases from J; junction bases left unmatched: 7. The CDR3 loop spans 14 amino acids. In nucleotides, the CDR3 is TGTGCCAGCAGCTTTACAGGGGGCGCGGGTGAGCAGTACTTC. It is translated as CASSFTGGAGEQYF. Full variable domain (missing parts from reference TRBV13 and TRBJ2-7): AAGVIQSPRHLIKEKRETATLKCYPIPRHDTVYWYQQGPGQDPQFLISFYEKMQSDKGSIPDRFSAQQFSDYHSELNMSSLELGDSALYFCASSFTGGAGEQYFGPGTRLTVT.